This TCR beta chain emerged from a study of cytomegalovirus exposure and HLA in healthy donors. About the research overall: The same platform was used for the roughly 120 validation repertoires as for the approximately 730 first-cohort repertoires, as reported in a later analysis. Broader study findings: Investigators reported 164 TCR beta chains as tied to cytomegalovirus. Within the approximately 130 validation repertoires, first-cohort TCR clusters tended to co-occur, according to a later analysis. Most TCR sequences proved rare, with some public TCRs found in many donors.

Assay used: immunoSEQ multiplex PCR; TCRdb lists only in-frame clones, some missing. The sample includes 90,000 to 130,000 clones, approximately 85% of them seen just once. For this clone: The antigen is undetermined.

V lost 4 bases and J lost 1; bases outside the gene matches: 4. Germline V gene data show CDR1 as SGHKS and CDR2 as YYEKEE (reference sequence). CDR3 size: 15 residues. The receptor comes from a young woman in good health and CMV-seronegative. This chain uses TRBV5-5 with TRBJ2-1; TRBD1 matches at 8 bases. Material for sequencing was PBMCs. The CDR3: CASSEDRGSYNEQFF. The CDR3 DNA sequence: TGTGCCAGCAGCGAAGACAGGGGATCCTACAATGAGCAGTTCTTC.